The subject of this entry is one T cell receptor beta chain. Its antigen remains unknown. Autoimmune disease history or systemic immunosuppression disqualified patients. Samples were taken at baseline and on day 1 of cycles 4 and 7. These data belong to a study of OX40 agonist ivuxolimab in advanced cancers. Sequencing used immunoSEQ multiplex PCR; TCRdb keeps in-frame clones, though not all of them. This table has tens of thousands of clones, about 89% appearing once. CDR1 is MNHNS and CDR2 is SASEGT in the germline V gene. Trimming removed 2 bases at V and 0 bases at J, with 8 bases between. This CDR3 has 15 residues. Study-level findings and limits: Expanded clones were, on average, more numerous among CD8+ T cells than CD4+. Partly responding patients at 0.1-3.0 mg/kg showed some of the smallest clonal expansion.

The J gene is TRBJ1-5, the V gene TRBV6-1; D call uncertain. This receptor was taken from an adult with an advanced solid tumor such as melanoma, head and neck, liver or kidney cancer. The sequencing used CD4+ or CD8+ T cells sorted from blood, collected in a trial of the OX40 agonist ivuxolimab. CDR3 in DNA: TGTGCCAGCAGTGAACTAATCTATAGCAATCAGCCCCAGCATTTT. Translating gives CASSELIYSNQPQHF.